One sample yielded the 13 T cell receptor beta chains listed below, sequenced in a study of shared clonotypes between healthy human individuals. Clones were read by immunoSEQ multiplex PCR, and TCRdb kept only the in-frame ones, dropping some. The table has some 2.3 million clones, 93% seen once. The source material was naive CD4+ T cells from PBMCs. The subset denotes: CD45RA+ positively selected. These receptors were obtained from a young man in good health. Some clones in this sample may be carry-over from other donors' samples.

This chain joins TRBV9 and TRBJ2-3; perhaps TRBD1 as D (6 bases). The CDR3 contains 14 residues. Germline loops: CDR1 SGDLS, CDR2 YYNGEE. The ends were cut back, 4 bases at V and 1 base at J, with 10 bases in the middle. CDR3 protein: CASSPQGRTDTQYF. The DNA of the CDR3 is TGTGCCAGCAGCCCGCAGGGGCGCACAGATACGCAGTATTTT.

This clone appeared once. This rearrangement joins TRBV10-3 to TRBJ2-3; possible D gene TRBD2, 6 bases. V gave up 4 bases and J gave up 2 bases, with 19 bases separating them. Germline V gene data show CDR1 as ENHRY and CDR2 as SYGVKD. This CDR3 comprises 17 residues. The CDR3 DNA reads TGTGCCATCAGTGGAGCTCGGGGTCGGCGGGACACAGATACGCAGTATTTT. Translated, it gives CAISGARGRRDTDTQYF.

The chain links TRBV29-1 to TRBJ1-2; possibly TRBD1 for D (5 bases). Germline lookup yields CDR1 SQVTM and CDR2 ANQGSEA. The CDR3 length is 14 residues. This CDR3 reads CNAAIGTANGGYTF. In nucleotides, the CDR3 is TGCAACGCGGCCATAGGGACGGCAAACGGTGGCTACACCTTC.

V and J are TRBV28 and TRBJ1-2; D is possibly TRBD1 (5 bases). Trimming removed 6 bases from V and 8 bases from J, with 13 bases in between. The V gene's germline CDR1 is MDHEN and CDR2 SYDVKM. The CDR3 totals 12 residues. Here the CDR3 reads CASRGPAEGYTF. The CDR3 DNA reads TGTGCCAGCAGGGGGCCGGCGGAAGGCTACACCTTC.

CDR3 sequence reads: CASSEFSGQETQYF. CDR3 coding DNA: TGCGCCAGCAGTGAGTTTAGCGGCCAAGAGACCCAGTACTTC. The chain links TRBV10-1 to TRBJ2-5; perhaps TRBD2 as D (6 bases). The germline V and J ends were trimmed by 1 base and 1 base, with 7 bases remaining between them. CDR3 length: 14 residues. Germline CDR1 WNHNN, CDR2 SYGVQD (reference sequence).

The chain carries TRBV6-5 and TRBJ2-5; 7 bases line up with TRBD1. Germline CDR1 reads MNHEY; CDR2 reads SVGAGI. Trimming took 7 bases from V and 5 from J; bases not matched to a gene: 10. This CDR3 has 14 residues. This chain's CDR3 is CASKGPGGKETQYF. Here the CDR3 DNA reads TGTGCCAGCAAAGGGCCAGGGGGAAAGGAGACCCAGTACTTC.

The rearrangement uses TRBV5-5 and TRBJ2-7; D is ambiguous. There are 13 residues in the CDR3. V lost 5 bases, J lost 1 base, and 10 bases lay in between. The V gene's germline CDR1 is SGHKS and CDR2 YYEKEE (reference sequence). The CDR3 DNA reads TGTGCCAGCAGATTGACCGCTTCCTACGAGCAGTACTTC. This encodes CASRLTASYEQYF.

Turning to this clone: Its ends do not fully match the called genes, so a read error is possible. The chain has TRBV7-8 and TRBJ2-7, with TRBD2 matching 10 bases. This CDR3 comprises 17 residues. Germline-derived CDR1 and CDR2 are SGHVS and FQNEAQ. This CDR3 reads CASSHVVASGSSDEQYF. CDR3 DNA sequence: TGTGCCAGCAGCCATGTTGTGGCTAGCGGGAGCTCCGACGAGCAGTACTTC.

The chain uses TRBV29-1 and TRBJ1-1; D uncertain. Trimming took off 6 bases at V and 7 bases at J, with 18 bases between the two ends. This CDR3 comprises 13 residues. Per the germline V gene, CDR1 is SQVTM and CDR2 is ANQGSEA. The CDR3 DNA reads TGCAGCGTCCGATCCCCGGGAGGGCTTGAAGCTTTCTTT. It encodes CSVRSPGGLEAFF.

V gene TRBV14 combines with J gene TRBJ2-7; maybe TRBD1 (5 bases). Trimming left V 5 bases short and J 3 bases short, with 8 bases between. Germline V gene data show CDR1 as SGHDN and CDR2 as FVKESK. CDR3 length equals 12 residues. In nucleotides, the CDR3 is TGTGCCAGCAGCGCAGGGCGCTACGAGCAGTACTTC. It yields the protein CASSAGRYEQYF.

This clone was seen just once. The chain carries TRBV27 and TRBJ2-7; D is unclear. V shed 4 bases and J shed 0 bases, with 7 bases lying between them. Germline-derived CDR1 and CDR2 are MNHEY and SMNVEV (reference sequence). The CDR3 consists of 13 residues. The DNA for the CDR3 is TGTGCCAGCAGTTGGAGCAGCTCCTACGAGCAGTACTTC. It is translated as CASSWSSSYEQYF.

V gene TRBV9 combines with J gene TRBJ1-1, with D unresolved. The germline V gene encodes CDR1 SGDLS and CDR2 YYNGEE. Trimming stripped 1 base from V and 2 bases from J, with 9 bases between. CDR3 length equals 14 residues. DNA for the CDR3: TGTGCCAGCAGCGTAACCAGCGTTAACACTGAAGCTTTCTTT. Protein: CASSVTSVNTEAFF.

The chain has TRBV25-1 and TRBJ2-1; D not resolved. CDR3 length equals 13 residues. V was cut by 5 bases and J by 10 bases, with 15 bases left in between. The germline V gene encodes CDR1 MGHDK and CDR2 SYGVNS. The CDR3 here is CASSSVGINEQFF. CDR3 sequence (DNA): TGTGCCAGCAGTAGCGTGGGAATAAACGAGCAGTTCTTC.